This T cell receptor (beta chain) was sequenced during a study of human versus mouse CDR3 diversity and MHC coevolution. Some clones are missing from TCRdb's copy, which holds only in-frame ones; the method was immunoSEQ multiplex PCR. The sample contains about 77,000 clones, around 90% of which appear only once. The CDR3 spans 15 residues. Per germline, CDR1 MGHDK and CDR2 SYGVNS. Study-level findings and limits: Human CDR3s averaged more deletions and insertions than mouse CDR3s.

Points on this clone: Its antigen is as yet unknown.

The V call is TRBV25-1, the J call TRBJ2-5; the match to TRBD2 covers 12 bases. The end of the DNA fits TRBJ2-7 better, so the J call may be wrong. The source is a person between 30 and 69 years old in good health. The sample comprised naive CD4+ T cells from blood. Subset described: CD45RO-negative CD62L-positive naive CD4 T cells. The CDR3 DNA reads TGTGCCAGCAGTGGGTCTAGCGGGAGGGTCGACGAGCAGTACTTC. Protein: CASSGSSGRVDEQYF.